One sample yielded the 20 T cell receptor beta chains listed below, sequenced in a study of molecular identifiers for immune sequencing clone quantification. MiXCR, run by TCRdb on the PCR reads, gives a single entry per CDR3 protein. The sample has some 680,000 distinct CDR3 sequences, less than 30% seen once; the top ten hold 0.6% to 0.9%. Material for sequencing was naive CD8+ T cells from blood, with Jurkat cell RNA spiked in. Indicated subset: FACS-sorted CD8+CD4-CCR7+CD45RA+ naive T cells. These receptors were collected from a human donor in good health. Some libraries in this study had Jurkat cell RNA spiked in.

This clonotype occurred many times. The chain employs TRBV5-5 and TRBJ1-5; 8 bases line up with TRBD1. The CDR3 loop spans 13 amino acids. The germline V gene has CDR1 SGHKS and CDR2 YYEKEE (reference sequence). Trimming at V came to 4 bases and at J to 9 bases, leaving 6 bases not matched to a gene. The CDR3 DNA sequence: TGTGCCAGCAGCCGGACAGGGTTTGGGCCCCAGCATTTT. Translated, it gives CASSRTGFGPQHF.

This clonotype was counted many times. The chain has TRBV9 and TRBJ1-1; tentatively, D is TRBD1 (5 bases). Germline V gives CDR1 SGDLS, CDR2 YYNGEE. This CDR3 contains 14 residues. Trimming removed 4 bases from V and 0 bases from J, with 10 bases in between. The CDR3 region has the DNA TGTGCCAGCAGCCCCACAGGATTGAACACTGAAGCTTTCTTT. Protein product: CASSPTGLNTEAFF.

This clonotype was counted a few times. The rearrangement joins TRBV29-1 to TRBJ2-2; D is perhaps TRBD1 (6 bases). V dropped 4 bases and J dropped 0 bases, with 9 bases sitting between them. Germline V gives CDR1 SQVTM, CDR2 ANQGSEA. CDR3 length: 14 amino acids. CDR3 residues: CSVGTAPNTGELFF. The CDR3 region has the DNA TGCAGCGTTGGGACAGCTCCGAACACCGGGGAGCTGTTTTTT.

Many counts were recorded for this clonotype. The chain has TRBV29-1 and TRBJ2-7; D is uncertain. Germline CDR1 reads SQVTM; CDR2 reads ANQGSEA. The germline V and J ends were trimmed by 4 bases and 4 bases, with 11 bases remaining between them. The CDR3 length is 12 residues. The CDR3 coding sequence is TGCAGCGTTGTAGGGAATGGGTACGAGCAGTACTTC. This gives the protein CSVVGNGYEQYF.

This clonotype was seen only a few times. The rearrangement uses TRBV11-2 and TRBJ2-2; 11 nucleotides agree with TRBD1. Germline CDR1 reads SGHAT; CDR2 reads FQNNGV. This CDR3 has 16 residues. V lost 3 bases, J lost 5 bases, and 5 bases stayed unmatched. In nucleotides, the CDR3 is TGTGCCAGCAGCTTTCGGACAGGGGGCCTGACCGGGGAGCTGTTTTTT. Its translation: CASSFRTGGLTGELFF. The entire variable domain, with the rest obtained from reference TRBV11-2 and TRBJ2-2, is as follows: EAGVAQSPRYKIIEKRQSVAFWCNPISGHATLYWYQQILGQGPKLLIQFQNNGVVDDSQLPKDRFSAERLKGVDSTLKIQPAKLEDSAVYLCASSFRTGGLTGELFFGEGSRLTVL.

This clonotype was seen ten or more times. J is TRBJ2-7 and V is TRBV4-3; TRBD1 matches at 8 bases. CDR1 LGHNA and CDR2 YSLEER come from the germline V gene. V gave up 0 bases and J gave up 7 bases; unmatched junction bases: 11. CDR3 length equals 16 residues. The CDR3 sequence is CASSQDTGTGRQEQYF. The CDR3 region has the DNA TGCGCCAGCAGCCAAGACACCGGGACAGGAAGGCAGGAGCAGTACTTC.

Only a few counts were recorded for this clonotype. One end of the junction is discordant with germline, which a read error may explain. J is TRBJ2-7 and V is TRBV6-2 or TRBV6-3, with TRBD2 matching 11 bases. The CDR3 extends over 13 amino acids. The germline V gene has CDR1 MNHEY and CDR2 SVGEGT. For the CDR3, the DNA is TGTGCCAGCGATGGGGGACTAGCGGACGACCAGTACTTC. The encoded protein is CASDGGLADDQYF.

This clonotype was seen at least ten times. The chain recombines TRBV30 with TRBJ2-7; D remains unclear. Germline-derived CDR1 and CDR2 are GTSNPN and SVGIG (reference sequence). The CDR3 extends over 12 amino acids. V lost 4 bases, J lost 9 bases, and 16 bases lay in between. The CDR3 here is CAWTDVGIGQYF. The CDR3 coding sequence is TGTGCCTGGACCGATGTAGGAATCGGGCAGTACTTC.

A word on this clonotype: A read error is likely, as this CDR3 ends without the conserved phenylalanine or tryptophan. V and J are TRBV2 and TRBJ2-1; D is unresolved. V was clipped by 3 bases and J by 5 bases, with 5 bases between them. Germline V CDR1 and CDR2: SNHLY, FYNNEI. The CDR3 has 12 residues. Written as DNA, the CDR3 is TGTGCCAGCAGTGACTGGGACAATGAGCAGTTCCTC. The encoded protein is CASSDWDNEQFL.

A few counts support this clonotype. This chain uses TRBV19 with TRBJ2-5, with a tentative D call TRBD2 (6 bases). There are 17 residues in the CDR3. CDR1 is LNHDA and CDR2 is SQIVND in the germline V gene (reference sequence). V dropped 6 bases and J dropped 1 base, with 21 bases sitting between them. The CDR3 DNA reads as TGTGCCAGTAGCCCGGGACTCAGTGGGGGGACCCAAGAGACCCAGTACTTC. Its protein product is CASSPGLSGGTQETQYF.

The chain joins TRBV19 to TRBJ2-3, with TRBD1 identical over 9 bases. Germline-derived CDR1 and CDR2 are LNHDA and SQIVND (reference sequence). The CDR3 spans 14 residues. The V and J ends lost 9 bases and 8 bases, in that order; junction bases with no gene match: 12. CDR3 amino acids: CASLGTGIPGTQYF. Here the CDR3 DNA reads TGTGCCAGCCTCGGGACAGGGATCCCGGGTACGCAGTATTTT.

At least ten counts were recorded for this clonotype. V and J are TRBV5-1 and TRBJ2-7; TRBD2 aligns across 13 bases. Germline CDR1 is SGHRS and CDR2 is YFSETQ. The CDR3 consists of 16 residues. V trimming: 4 bases; J trimming: 4 bases; junction bases outside the gene matches: 8. CDR3 region: CASSAGLAGEWYEQYF. DNA for the CDR3: TGCGCCAGCAGCGCTGGACTAGCGGGAGAGTGGTACGAGCAGTACTTC.

A few counts support this clonotype. This chain links TRBV7-6 with TRBJ2-3, with no clear D. Germline assignment: CDR1 SGHVS and CDR2 FNYEAQ. The CDR3 spans 15 residues. V lost 1 base and J lost 2, with 10 bases in between. CDR3 region: CASSLDWATTDTQYF. CDR3 nucleotides: TGTGCCAGCAGCTTAGATTGGGCCACCACAGATACGCAGTATTTT.

A note on this clonotype: A much larger clonotype is one base distant, so this may be a read error. The V call is TRBV11-2, the J call TRBJ2-5; D remains ambiguous. Germline V gene sequence: CDR1 SGHAT, CDR2 FQNNGV. The V gene lost 1 base and the J gene lost 3 bases, with 18 bases spanning the gap. The length of the CDR3 is 17 residues. The CDR3 DNA reads TGTGCCAGCAGCTTAGGTCCCGTTGCGGACGCTGAAGAGACCCAGTACTTC. Translation: CASSLGPVADAEETQYF.

This clonotype has a count of ten or more. The chain is built from TRBV9 and TRBJ2-3; D is unclear. Germline V lookup: CDR1 SGDLS, CDR2 YYNGEE. The CDR3 has 14 residues. The V and J ends lost 3 bases and 2 bases respectively, with 10 bases between them. The CDR3 DNA sequence: TGTGCCAGCAGCGGCGAGGAACACACAGATACGCAGTATTTT. It codes for CASSGEEHTDTQYF.

Note on this clonotype: This clone may be a read error of a much larger clone one base away. The gene calls are TRBV9 and TRBJ1-1; D is unclear. Trimming left V 3 bases short and J 4 bases short, with 13 bases between. This CDR3 contains 14 residues. CDR1 SGDLS and CDR2 YYNGEE come from the germline V gene. The CDR3: CASSGGVVSTEAFF. Here the CDR3 DNA reads TGTGCCAGCAGCGGGGGAGTGGTGAGCACTGAAGCTTTCTTT. Full variable domain (remainder filled in from reference TRBV9 and TRBJ1-1): DSGVTQTPKHLITATGQRVTLRCSPRSGDLSVYWYQQSLDQGLQFLIQYYNGEERAKGNILERFSAQQFPDLHSELNLSSLELGDSALYFCASSGGVVSTEAFFGQGTRLTVV.

Ten or more counts support this clonotype. This rearrangement joins TRBV7-2 to TRBJ2-1; no clear D. The CDR3 runs 13 residues. Germline CDR1 SGHTA, CDR2 FQGNSA. With 3 bases removed from V and 7 bases from J, the gap between germline ends came to 10 bases. CDR3 region: CASSFMLNNEQFF. The CDR3, as DNA: TGTGCCAGCAGCTTCATGCTTAATAATGAGCAGTTCTTC.

As to this clonotype: With a much larger clone just one base away, this may be a read error. The chain links TRBV12-5 to TRBJ1-3; tentatively, D is TRBD1 (5 bases). In germline, CDR1 is LGHNT, CDR2 FRNRAP. The CDR3 length is 15 residues. Here the CDR3 DNA reads TGTGCTAGTGATGGGGACGGAAACTCTGGAAACACCACATATTTT. Protein: CASDGDGNSGNTTYF. Based on the CDR3 plus reference TRBV12-5 and TRBJ1-3, the full variable domain is DARVTQTPRHKVTEMGQEVTMRCQPILGHNTVFWYRQTMMQGLELLAYFRNRAPLDDSGMPKDRFSAEMPDATLATLKIQPSEPRDSAVYFCASDGDGNSGNTTYFGEGSWLTVV.

Points on this clonotype: One end of the junction varies from germline; a read error may be responsible. This chain connects TRBV19 to TRBJ1-6; D is unresolved. The V gene's germline CDR1 is LNHDA and CDR2 SQIVND (reference sequence). The CDR3 totals 13 residues. The CDR3 DNA sequence: TGTGCCTGTAGCACAAGTTATAATTCACCCCTCCACTTT. This sequence encodes CACSTSYNSPLHF. The whole variable domain, remainder taken from reference TRBV19 and TRBJ1-6, is DGGITQSPKYLFRKEGQNVTLSCEQNLNHDAMYWYRQDPGQGLRLIYYSQIVNDFQKGDIAEGYSVSREKKESFPLTVTSAQKNPTAFYLCACSTSYNSPLHFGNGTRLTVT.

This clonotype was picked up a small number of times. The rearrangement joins TRBV13 to TRBJ2-1; D remains ambiguous. The CDR3 consists of 14 residues. V lost 6 bases and J 5 bases, leaving 14 bases between the germline ends. Germline CDR1 reads PRHDT; CDR2 reads FYEKMQ (reference sequence). The CDR3 DNA follows: TGTGCCAGCAGTGTAGGAGAGGCCGACAATGAGCAGTTCTTC. It codes for CASSVGEADNEQFF.